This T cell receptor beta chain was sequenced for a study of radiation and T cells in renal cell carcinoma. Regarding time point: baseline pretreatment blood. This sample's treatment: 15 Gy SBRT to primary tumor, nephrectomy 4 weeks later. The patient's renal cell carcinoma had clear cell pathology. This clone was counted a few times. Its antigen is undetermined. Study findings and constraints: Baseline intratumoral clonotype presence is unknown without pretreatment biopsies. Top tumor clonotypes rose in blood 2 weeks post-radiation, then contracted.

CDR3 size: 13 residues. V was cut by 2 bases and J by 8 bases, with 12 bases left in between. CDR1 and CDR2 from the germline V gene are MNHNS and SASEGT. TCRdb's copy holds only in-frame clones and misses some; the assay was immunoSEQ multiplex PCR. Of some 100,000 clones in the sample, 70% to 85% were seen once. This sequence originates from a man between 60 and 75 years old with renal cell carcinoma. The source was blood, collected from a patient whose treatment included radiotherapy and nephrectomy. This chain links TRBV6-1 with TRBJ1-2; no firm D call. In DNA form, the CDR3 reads TGTGCCAGCAGTGAAAAGGCGTCGGGGGGCTACACCTTC. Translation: CASSEKASGGYTF.